This entry describes one T cell receptor beta chain. TCRdb's copy holds only in-frame clones and misses some; the assay was immunoSEQ multiplex PCR. The sample yields under 70,000 clones, 75% to 90% seen once. Systemic immunosuppression or autoimmune disease history was grounds to exclude patients. These data are taken from a study of OX40 agonist ivuxolimab in advanced cancers. Across the whole study: Therapy given before enrollment (anti-PD-1, anti-PD-L1 or anti-CTLA-4) was allowed, and 40% had some. Three patients had partial responses: one hepatocellular carcinoma, two cutaneous melanoma.

The sequences come from CD4+ or CD8+ T cells sorted from blood, collected in a trial of the OX40 agonist ivuxolimab. The sequence was collected from an adult with an advanced solid tumor such as melanoma, head and neck, liver or kidney cancer.

The CDR3 DNA sequence: TGTGCCAGCAGTTTAGGGGGGCACTCTGAAGCTTTCTTT. Encoded protein: CASSLGGHSEAFF. V and J are TRBV27 and TRBJ1-1; weak D call: TRBD1 (6 bases). Per germline, CDR1 MNHEY and CDR2 SMNVEV (reference sequence). The V end was cut by 2 bases, the J end by 6 bases, with 10 bases between. The CDR3 covers 13 residues.